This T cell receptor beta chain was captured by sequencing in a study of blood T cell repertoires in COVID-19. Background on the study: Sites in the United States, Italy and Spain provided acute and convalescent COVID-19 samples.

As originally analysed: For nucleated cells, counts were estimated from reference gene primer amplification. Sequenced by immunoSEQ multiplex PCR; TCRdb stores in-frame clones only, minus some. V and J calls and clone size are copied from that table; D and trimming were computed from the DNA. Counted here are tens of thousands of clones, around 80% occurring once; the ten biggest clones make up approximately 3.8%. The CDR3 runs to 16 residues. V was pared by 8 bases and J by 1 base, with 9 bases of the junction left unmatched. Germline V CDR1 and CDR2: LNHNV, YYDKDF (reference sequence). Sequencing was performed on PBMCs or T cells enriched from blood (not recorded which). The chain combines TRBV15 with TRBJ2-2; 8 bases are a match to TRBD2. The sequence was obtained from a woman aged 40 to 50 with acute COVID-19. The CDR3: CATARRGGKNTGELFF. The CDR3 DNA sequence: TGTGCCACCGCTCGACGGGGGGGGAAGAACACCGGGGAGCTGTTTTTT. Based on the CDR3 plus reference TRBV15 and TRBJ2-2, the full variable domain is DAMVIQNPRYQVTQFGKPVTLSCSQTLNHNVMYWYQQKSSQAPKLLFHYYDKDFNNEADTPDNFQSRRPNTSFCFLDIRSPGLGDTAMYLCATARRGGKNTGELFFGEGSRLTVL.